Below are 20 T cell receptor beta chains sequenced from a single sample in a study of T-cell memory formation after mild COVID-19. MiXCR was run by TCRdb on the 5' RACE reads, yielding one entry per CDR3 protein. The sample has about 55,000 distinct CDR3 sequences, 8% to 10% seen once; the top ten hold around 1.2%. The sequenced material came from PBMCs or a T cell subset sorted from them (not recorded which). These receptors were collected from a man between 18 and 29 years old who had mild COVID-19 (a few samples of this study predate the infection). Cell type and time point are not known.

This clonotype has ten or more counts. The V gene is TRBV7-9, the J gene TRBJ2-1; D is uncertain. The CDR3 totals 15 residues. Per germline, CDR1 SEHNR and CDR2 FQNEAQ (reference sequence). V shed 2 bases and J shed 0 bases, with 8 bases lying between them. CDR3 nucleotide sequence: TGTGCCAGCAGCTTACTGGCCAGCTCCTACAATGAGCAGTTCTTC. It codes for CASSLLASSYNEQFF.

This clonotype was picked up many times. J is TRBJ2-3 and V is TRBV5-1; 9 bases align to TRBD2. Germline assignment: CDR1 SGHRS and CDR2 YFSETQ. CDR3 length: 16 residues. V gave up 2 bases and J gave up 0 bases; unmatched junction bases: 4. CDR3 nucleotides: TGCGCCAGCAGCTTAAGACTAGCGGCTAGCACAGATACGCAGTATTTT. The encoded protein is CASSLRLAASTDTQYF.

This clonotype showed up just a few times. The chain uses TRBV7-6 and TRBJ2-2, with 10 bases that match TRBD1. J gave up 7 bases and V 5 bases, and 7 bases lay outside the gene matches. Per germline, CDR1 SGHVS and CDR2 FNYEAQ. This CDR3 has 15 residues. The CDR3 sequence is CASSPGQGGVGELFF. The CDR3 nucleotides read TGTGCCAGCAGCCCCGGACAGGGGGGGGTCGGGGAGCTGTTTTTT.

Ten or more counts support this clonotype. The CDR3 sequence is CATSRVQGNEQFF. The CDR3 coding sequence is TGTGCCACCAGCAGAGTCCAGGGGAATGAGCAGTTCTTC. The chain carries TRBV15 and TRBJ2-1, with TRBD1 as a possible D gene (6 bases). V gave up 1 base and J gave up 7 bases, with 8 bases separating them. The CDR3 spans 13 residues. Germline CDR1 LNHNV, CDR2 YYDKDF (reference sequence).

This clonotype was picked up many times. The chain employs TRBV20-1 and TRBJ2-5, with 12 bases matching TRBD2. The germline V gene encodes CDR1 DFQATT and CDR2 SNEGSKA (reference sequence). There are 13 residues in the CDR3. The DNA for the CDR3 is TGCGTACGACTAGCGGGGGACCAAGAGACCCAGTACTTC. Its translation: CVRLAGDQETQYF.

The chain employs TRBV11-2 and TRBJ2-3; 11 nucleotides align to TRBD2. V shed 7 bases and J 6 bases; nucleotides not matched to a gene: 12. The CDR3 length is 16 residues. From germline, CDR1 is SGHAT and CDR2 FQNNGV. The CDR3, as DNA: TGTGCCAGCACCCCGAGGCGACTAGCGGGGTTTGATACGCAGTATTTT. It encodes CASTPRRLAGFDTQYF.

The chain has TRBV29-1 and TRBJ1-1; TRBD1 is a possible D gene (5 bases). V was shortened by 2 bases and J by 2 bases, with 9 bases between the two germline ends. This CDR3 is 13 amino acids long. CDR1 and CDR2 from the germline V gene are SQVTM and ANQGSEA. CDR3 loop: CSVEQGLNTEAFF. Written as DNA, the CDR3 is TGCAGCGTTGAACAGGGACTAAACACTGAAGCTTTCTTT.

The V gene is TRBV20-1, the J gene TRBJ1-1, with D possibly matching TRBD1 (5 bases). V gave up 6 bases and J gave up 1 base, with 9 bases separating them. The CDR3 consists of 12 residues. Germline assignment: CDR1 DFQATT and CDR2 SNEGSKA (reference sequence). For the CDR3, the DNA is TGCAGTGCCGACAGCACGAACACTGAAGCTTTCTTT. Translation gives CSADSTNTEAFF.

This clonotype was recorded a few times. The gene calls are TRBV29-1 and TRBJ1-1; 7 bases map to TRBD1. Per germline, CDR1 SQVTM and CDR2 ANQGSEA. The CDR3 loop spans 13 amino acids. Losses at the gene ends were 3 bases for V and 3 bases for J; bases not matched to a gene: 4. CDR3 loop: CSVDTGEDTEAFF. CDR3 nucleotides: TGCAGCGTTGATACAGGGGAGGACACTGAAGCTTTCTTT.

For the CDR3, the DNA is TGCAGTGCTTTGGCAGGAAACCAAGAGACCCAGTACTTC. Amino acids: CSALAGNQETQYF. The rearrangement links TRBV20-1 to TRBJ2-5; D is unclear. Germline V lookup: CDR1 DFQATT, CDR2 SNEGSKA (reference sequence). The V gene lost 5 bases and the J gene lost 0 bases, with 10 bases spanning the gap. The CDR3 sequence is 13 residues long.

This chain links TRBV11-2 with TRBJ2-3; 9 bases agree with TRBD1. Trimming removed 6 bases from V and 2 bases from J; junction bases left unmatched: 9. Germline V gene sequence: CDR1 SGHAT, CDR2 FQNNGV. The CDR3 loop spans 16 amino acids. CDR3 protein: CASRPNRGPYTDTQYF. The CDR3 bases are TGTGCCAGCAGACCCAACAGGGGGCCATACACAGATACGCAGTATTTT.

The chain recombines TRBV7-2 with TRBJ2-7; the match to TRBD1 covers 10 bases. V shed 5 bases, J shed 5 bases, and the junction held 9 bases outside the gene matches. This CDR3 has 15 residues. Looked up from germline, CDR1 is SGHTA and CDR2 is FQGNSA. In DNA form, the CDR3 reads TGTGCCAGCAGCGAAAGACAGGGGGCAATCGACGAGCAGTACTTC. The encoded protein is CASSERQGAIDEQYF.

The chain uses TRBV19 and TRBJ2-5; D uncertain. The CDR3 extends over 14 amino acids. V was pared by 3 bases and J by 4 bases, with 12 bases between. Germline CDR1 LNHDA, CDR2 SQIVND (reference sequence). CDR3 bases: TGTGCCAGTAGTATGGAAAGAACGGGAGAGACCCAGTACTTC. Protein product: CASSMERTGETQYF. Using reference TRBV19 and TRBJ2-5 for the parts outside the CDR3, the full variable domain is DGGITQSPKYLFRKEGQNVTLSCEQNLNHDAMYWYRQDPGQGLRLIYYSQIVNDFQKGDIAEGYSVSREKKESFPLTVTSAQKNPTAFYLCASSMERTGETQYFGPGTRLLVL.

The J gene is TRBJ2-5, the V gene TRBV12-3 or TRBV12-4, with D possibly TRBD1 on 6 matching bases. This CDR3 comprises 14 residues. Deletions cut 6 bases from V and 6 bases from J, with 17 bases between. CDR3 sequence (DNA): TGTGCCAGCAGCCCCCGGCACAGGGAGAAGACCCAGTACTTC. Translation: CASSPRHREKTQYF.

In this sample, this clonotype turned up a few times. The rearrangement uses TRBV4-2 and TRBJ2-3; the match to TRBD2 covers 9 bases. This CDR3 comprises 18 residues. The germline V gene has CDR1 LGHNA and CDR2 YNFKEQ. Losses at the gene ends were 1 base for V and 4 bases for J; bases not matched to a gene: 12. In DNA form, the CDR3 reads TGTGCCAGCAGCCAAGGTCACAGGCGGGGGGGCCCCGCAGATACGCAGTATTTT. This translates into CASSQGHRRGGPADTQYF.

A few counts support this clonotype. This rearrangement joins TRBV7-8 to TRBJ2-3, with 9 bases that match TRBD1. CDR3 length equals 15 residues. V was clipped by 1 base and J by 8 bases; unmatched bases: 7. Germline-derived CDR1 and CDR2 are SGHVS and FQNEAQ. CDR3 sequence reads: CASSLGGTGKGTQYF. For the CDR3, the DNA is TGTGCCAGCAGCTTAGGCGGGACAGGGAAGGGTACGCAGTATTTT. Based on the CDR3 plus reference TRBV7-8 and TRBJ2-3, the full variable domain is GAGVSQSPRYKVAKRGQDVALRCDPISGHVSLFWYQQALGQGPEFLTYFQNEAQLDKSGLPSDRFFAERPEGSVSTLKIQRTQQEDSAVYLCASSLGGTGKGTQYFGPGTRLTVL.

This clonotype was detected a few times. The V gene is TRBV7-2, the J gene TRBJ1-1; weak D call: TRBD1 (6 bases). CDR3 size: 14 residues. V was clipped by 8 bases and J by 3 bases, with 16 bases between them. Germline V gives CDR1 SGHTA, CDR2 FQGNSA. The CDR3 reads CASRIITGYTEAFF. CDR3 in DNA: TGTGCCAGCCGCATAATTACAGGGTACACTGAAGCTTTCTTT.

This clonotype was observed at least ten times. The V and J genes are TRBV19 and TRBJ2-3; D is unclear. The CDR3 is made up of 12 amino acids. V was clipped by 5 bases and J by 0 bases, with 3 bases between them. Germline CDR1 and CDR2: LNHDA and SQIVND (reference sequence). The CDR3 region has the DNA TGTGCCAGTAGTCAGAGCACAGATACGCAGTATTTT. Encoded protein: CASSQSTDTQYF. The full variable domain, with the rest looked up from reference TRBV19 and TRBJ2-3, is DGGITQSPKYLFRKEGQNVTLSCEQNLNHDAMYWYRQDPGQGLRLIYYSQIVNDFQKGDIAEGYSVSREKKESFPLTVTSAQKNPTAFYLCASSQSTDTQYFGPGTRLTVL.

Here the CDR3 reads CASSLQGITEAFF. The CDR3 DNA reads as TGTGCCAGCAGTTTACAGGGTATTACTGAAGCTTTCTTT. The J gene is TRBJ1-1, the V gene TRBV27; D possibly corresponds to TRBD1 (5 bases). The V end lost 2 bases, the J end lost 5 bases, and 9 bases lay between the germline ends. Germline V CDR1 and CDR2: MNHEY, SMNVEV (reference sequence). The CDR3 has 13 residues.

V is TRBV7-9 and J is TRBJ2-1; 10 positions agree with TRBD2. Germline CDR1 SEHNR, CDR2 FQNEAQ (reference sequence). The CDR3 length is 15 residues. J was trimmed by 9 bases and V by 6 bases; bases with no gene match: 11. CDR3 in DNA: TGTGCCAGCAGACTAGCGGGGTCCCCCGGGGGTGAGCAGTTCTTC. Translated: CASRLAGSPGGEQFF.